There are many counts of the clone carrying this T cell receptor (beta chain). Its antigen is undetermined. The data originate from a study of T-cell reconstitution after alpha-beta-depleted transplantation in children. J gave up 3 bases and V 6 bases, and 8 bases lay outside the gene matches. The CDR3 has 15 residues. Germline CDR1 is MDHEN and CDR2 is SYDVKM. Study-level points and caveats: After one year, T-cell counts and TCRbeta diversity mostly came from new T cells. Some patients owed their high day-60 TCRbeta diversity to surviving recipient T cells and thymic progenitors. Reportedly, alpha-beta T cells present about two months post-transplant originated from several hundred expanded clones of graft origin.

Unique molecular identifiers were used to barcode this TCRbeta library. TCRdb itself ran the PCR reads through MiXCR, one entry per CDR3 protein. The sample records over 150,000 distinct CDR3 sequences, 11% being singletons. Sequenced material: PBMCs, taken before TCRalphabeta/CD19-depleted stem cell transplant. The rearrangement uses TRBV28 and TRBJ2-7, with 10 bases identical to TRBD1. The TCR was taken from a boy aged 2 to 9 with acute myeloid leukemia, due to receive a stem cell transplant. CDR3 amino acids: CASRLRQGAFYEQYF. As DNA, the CDR3 is TGTGCCAGCAGGCTACGACAGGGGGCCTTCTACGAGCAGTACTTC.